The clone carrying this T cell receptor beta chain has just a few counts. Its antigen is still unknown. The data belong to a study of OX40 agonist ivuxolimab in advanced cancers. Study-wide context: Partial response was recorded in three patients: one hepatocellular carcinoma and two cutaneous melanoma cases.

CDR1 is DFQATT and CDR2 is SNEGSKA in the germline V gene (reference sequence). This CDR3 contains 11 residues. With 5 bases removed from V and 8 bases from J, the gap between germline ends came to 12 bases. With baseline, cycle 4 day 1, and cycle 7 day 1 as timepoints, blood was sampled. Study-wide results and caveats: Doses of 0.1 to 3.0 mg/kg were accompanied by clonal expansion of CD4+ and CD8+ blood T cells by week 6. In general, CD8+ T cells held more expanded clones than CD4+ did, on average.

The table came from immunoSEQ multiplex PCR; TCRdb's copy has only in-frame clones and leaves some out. Of 60,000 to 95,000 clones in the sample, around 86% were seen once. The receptor's source is an adult with an advanced solid tumor such as melanoma, head and neck, liver or kidney cancer. This specimen consisted of CD4+ or CD8+ T cells sorted from blood, obtained in a trial of the OX40 agonist ivuxolimab. The chain links TRBV20-1 to TRBJ1-2; D unresolved. The CDR3 loop is CSAPMTRGYTF. CDR3 DNA sequence: TGCAGTGCTCCAATGACCCGAGGCTACACCTTC.